These T cell receptor beta chains were read from a single sample in a study of beta chain features in type 1 diabetes. Assay used: immunoSEQ multiplex PCR; TCRdb lists only in-frame clones, some missing. The sample contains around 710,000 clones, under 15% of which appear only once. Input material: naive CD4+ T cells from blood. The receptors were sampled from a man younger than 40 with type 1 diabetes. The CDR3 runs from the conserved cysteine through the conserved F or W. D genes are given only for firm matches. Not every row has a clone size; where given, it reads once, few, many or a size class.

v_call	clone_size	d_call	j_call	cdr3_aa	cdr3_nt
TRBV7-8	few	TRBD1	TRBJ1-5	CASSDYRGSQPQHF	TGTGCCAGCAGCGACTACAGGGGGAGTCAGCCCCAGCATTTT
TRBV14	few	NA	TRBJ2-1	CASSQEEGGREFF	TGTGCCAGCAGCCAAGAGGAGGGGGGCAGGGAGTTCTTC
TRBV14	few	NA	TRBJ2-7	CASSRGFYEQYF	TGTGCCAGCAGTCGGGGTTTCTACGAGCAGTACTTC
TRBV30	NA	TRBD1	TRBJ2-5	CAWSAWDRLEETQYF	TGTGCCTGGAGTGCCTGGGACAGGCTGGAGGAGACCCAGTACTTC
TRBV20-1	few	NA	TRBJ2-5	CSAAGWETQYF	TGCAGTGCCGCAGGGTGGGAGACCCAGTACTTC
TRBV30	NA	NA	TRBJ1-2	CAWSPGGGYTF	TGTGCCTGGAGTCCTGGGGGAGGCTACACCTTC
TRBV9	NA	TRBD2	TRBJ2-3	CASSPSRGADTQYF	TGTGCCAGCAGCCCCTCACGGGGGGCAGATACGCAGTATTTT
TRBV27	NA	TRBD1	TRBJ2-1	CASTFDRAHNEQFF	TGTGCCAGCACTTTCGACAGGGCTCACAATGAGCAGTTCTTC
TRBV7-9	few	NA	TRBJ1-2	CASSFTNGAQGNGYTF	TGTGCCAGCAGCTTCACCAACGGAGCGCAGGGAAACGGCTACACCTTC
TRBV2	few	NA	TRBJ1-5	CASSELSADNQPQHF	TGTGCCAGCAGTGAGCTATCGGCGGACAATCAGCCCCAGCATTTT
TRBV9	few	NA	TRBJ2-3	CASSVSTGVSDTQYF	TGTGCCAGCAGCGTATCTACGGGGGTCTCAGATACGCAGTATTTT
TRBV6-1	few	NA	TRBJ1-2	CASSGSEGRGDGYTF	TGTGCCAGCAGTGGTTCAGAGGGCCGAGGGGATGGCTACACCTTC
TRBV6-1	NA	TRBD1	TRBJ1-2	CASSPGQGAGSGYTF	TGTGCCAGCAGTCCAGGACAGGGGGCCGGGAGTGGCTACACCTTC
TRBV30	few	NA	TRBJ2-1	CASLTDSSYNEQFF	TGTGCCTCCCTTACTGACAGCTCCTACAATGAGCAGTTCTTC
TRBV7-2	few	TRBD1	TRBJ1-6	CASSLLVGDRTYNSPLHF	TGTGCCAGCAGCTTATTGGTGGGGGACAGGACCTATAATTCACCCCTCCACTTT
TRBV7-2	NA	TRBD2	TRBJ2-3	CASSSGGDTQYF	TGTGCCAGCAGCTCGGGGGGAGATACGCAGTATTTT
TRBV7-2	NA	NA	TRBJ2-7	CASSPGPPAPYEQYF	TGTGCCAGCAGCCCCGGGCCCCCGGCGCCCTACGAGCAGTACTTC
TRBV7-2	NA	NA	TRBJ1-5	CASSFARGGNQPQHF	TGTGCCAGCAGCTTTGCCAGGGGTGGCAATCAGCCCCAGCATTTT
TRBV6-6	NA	NA	TRBJ2-7	CASSYSSGSYEQYF	TGTGCCAGCAGTTACTCTAGCGGCTCCTACGAGCAGTACTTC
TRBV29-1	NA	NA	TRBJ1-2	CSVGPQDINYGYTF	TGCAGCGTTGGGCCACAGGACATTAACTATGGCTACACCTTC
TRBV7-9	NA	TRBD1	TRBJ1-2	CASSPQGGASYGYTF	TGTGCCAGCAGCCCCCAGGGGGGGGCGAGCTATGGCTACACCTTC
TRBV5-6	few	NA	TRBJ2-3	CASSLARLVADTQYF	TGTGCCAGCAGCTTGGCTAGGTTAGTTGCTGATACGCAGTATTTT
TRBV6-1	few	NA	TRBJ1-6	CASTLLTENSPLHF	TGTGCCAGCACCTTACTGACGGAGAATTCACCCCTCCACTTT
TRBV7-9	few	NA	TRBJ2-7	CASSSVVYEQYF	TGTGCCAGCAGCTCCGTAGTTTACGAGCAGTACTTC
TRBV6-5	NA	NA	TRBJ1-1	CASSYSARLDTEAFF	TGTGCCAGCAGTTACTCGGCAAGACTTGACACTGAAGCTTTCTTT
TRBV9	few	NA	TRBJ1-5	CASSVGPGGGNQPQHF	TGTGCCAGCAGCGTAGGCCCAGGCGGCGGGAATCAGCCCCAGCATTTT
TRBV5-5	NA	TRBD1	TRBJ2-5	CASSPDRGRETQYF	TGTGCCAGCAGCCCGGACAGGGGACGAGAGACCCAGTACTTC
TRBV7-2	NA	NA	TRBJ2-7	CASSERTLGYEQYF	TGTGCCAGCAGCGAGCGGACTCTCGGCTACGAGCAGTACTTC
TRBV9	few	NA	TRBJ2-3	CASSVGRGAEDTQYF	TGTGCCAGCAGCGTCGGTAGAGGGGCGGAAGATACGCAGTATTTT
TRBV5-1	few	TRBD1	TRBJ1-2	CASSLGQGEKRTF	TGCGCCAGCAGCCTGGGACAGGGAGAAAAAAGGACCTTC
TRBV7-9	NA	TRBD2	TRBJ2-3	CASSLPVGGGGSTDTQYF	TGTGCCAGCAGCTTACCCGTTGGCGGGGGGGGTTCCACAGATACGCAGTATTTT
TRBV28	few	TRBD1	TRBJ2-1	CANAGSRDRHNEQFF	TGTGCCAACGCCGGTAGCCGGGACAGACACAATGAGCAGTTCTTC
TRBV19	few	NA	TRBJ1-2	CASKLSGQDSYGYTF	TGTGCCAGTAAATTAAGCGGGCAGGATAGCTATGGCTACACCTTC
TRBV5-1	few	NA	TRBJ2-1	CASSSPDLEQFF	TGCGCCAGCAGCTCCCCAGATCTCGAGCAGTTCTTC
TRBV10-3	few	NA	TRBJ1-1	CAISEPSGGGTEAFF	TGTGCCATCAGTGAGCCCTCCGGGGGGGGCACTGAAGCTTTCTTT